This entry lists 27 T cell receptor beta chains sequenced from one sample in a study of blood T cell repertoires in COVID-19. The protocol was immunoSEQ multiplex PCR, while the TCRdb copy is restricted to in-frame clones and leaves out a portion. The sample records some 150,000 clones, around 87% being singletons. The sequencing sample was made of peripheral blood. The receptors here all came from a woman in her thirties or forties with acute or convalescent COVID-19.

The rearrangement links TRBV28 to TRBJ2-3; 8 nucleotides match TRBD2. V lost 2 bases to trimming and J lost 4 bases; unmatched junction nucleotides: 5. Germline lookup yields CDR1 MDHEN and CDR2 SYDVKM. The CDR3 runs 15 residues. The CDR3 here is CASSLGQTSADTQYF. CDR3 DNA sequence: TGTGCCAGCAGTTTAGGGCAGACTAGCGCAGATACGCAGTATTTT. Full variable domain (outside the CDR3, taken from reference TRBV28 and TRBJ2-3): DVKVTQSSRYLVKRTGEKVFLECVQDMDHENMFWYRQDPGLGLRLIYFSYDVKMKEKGDIPEGYSVSREKKERFSLILESASTNQTSMYLCASSLGQTSADTQYFGPGTRLTVL.

This clone has a handful of counts. The chain employs TRBV2 and TRBJ2-2; weak D call: TRBD1 (5 bases). The CDR3 is 14 amino acids. CDR1 is SNHLY and CDR2 is FYNNEI in the germline V gene. Trimming shortened V by 0 bases and J by 3 bases, and 5 bases separated the two germline ends. The CDR3 coding sequence is TGTGCCAGCAGTGAAGCAGGGGACACCGGGGAGCTGTTTTTT. Translation gives CASSEAGDTGELFF.

The chain uses TRBV6-2 or TRBV6-3 and TRBJ1-6; D is ambiguous. CDR3 size: 15 residues. CDR1 and CDR2 (germline): MNHEY, SVGEGT. V shed 6 bases and J shed 0 bases, with 9 bases lying between them. In DNA form, the CDR3 reads TGTGCCAGCAGCCCCCTAAGCTCCTATAATTCACCCCTCCACTTT. As protein: CASSPLSSYNSPLHF.

This clone has more than one count but fewer than ten. Different DNA sequences within this sample yield the same CDR3. This rearrangement joins TRBV5-1 to TRBJ1-5; D unresolved. Germline-derived CDR1 and CDR2 are SGHRS and YFSETQ. The CDR3 has 15 amino acids. The V end was cut by 0 bases, the J end by 3 bases, with 10 bases between. The CDR3 DNA is TGCGCCAGCAGCTTGGAAGGAGAGCTCAATCAGCCCCAGCATTTT. Residues: CASSLEGELNQPQHF.

This clone was seen just once. The chain uses TRBV19 and TRBJ2-5; 7 bases agree with TRBD1. The germline gives CDR1 LNHDA, CDR2 SQIVND (reference sequence). V shed 5 bases, J shed 9 bases, and the junction held 15 bases outside the gene matches. CDR3 size: 15 residues. CDR3: CASSALTGPRRAQYF. The CDR3 nucleotides are TGTGCCAGTAGTGCCTTGACAGGGCCGAGACGGGCCCAGTACTTC.

V and J are TRBV18 and TRBJ2-1; no definite D call. Trimming left V 0 bases short and J 5 bases short, with 8 bases between. CDR3 length: 14 residues. In germline, CDR1 is KGHSH, CDR2 LQKENI. The CDR3 DNA follows: TGTGCCAGCTCACCACCTTCACAGAACAATGAGCAGTTCTTC. Protein product: CASSPPSQNNEQFF.

This clone was counted a few times. The V gene is TRBV14, the J gene TRBJ1-1; no definite D call. CDR3 length: 13 amino acids. With 4 bases removed from V and 0 bases from J, the gap between germline ends came to 6 bases. Looked up from germline, CDR1 is SGHDN and CDR2 is FVKESK. The CDR3 here is CASSPSMNTEAFF. The CDR3 DNA sequence: TGTGCCAGCAGCCCTAGTATGAACACTGAAGCTTTCTTT.

This chain joins TRBV3-1 (or the pseudogene TRBV3-2) and TRBJ2-1; a weak D match, TRBD1 (6 bases). The CDR3 loop spans 14 amino acids. The V gene's germline CDR1 is LGHDT and CDR2 YNNKEL (reference sequence). V lost 2 bases and J lost 8, with 13 bases in between. The CDR3 coding sequence is TGTGCCAGCAGCCAACGGACAGTCCAGGATGAGCAGTTCTTC. Translating it yields CASSQRTVQDEQFF.

This chain joins TRBV4-2 and TRBJ2-7; no definite D call. The CDR3 length is 15 residues. V was shortened by 1 base and J by 1 base, with 11 bases between the two germline ends. CDR1 and CDR2 (germline): LGHNA, YNFKEQ. The CDR3 loop is CASSQGGLASYEQYF. The CDR3 coding sequence is TGTGCCAGCAGCCAAGGAGGCCTCGCGTCCTACGAGCAGTACTTC.

The V and J genes are TRBV6-5 and TRBJ1-4; 8 positions match TRBD1. This CDR3 comprises 14 residues. Germline trimming cut 4 bases from V and 7 bases from J; bases unmatched to any gene: 5. Per germline, CDR1 MNHEY and CDR2 SVGAGI. CDR3 nucleotide sequence: TGTGCCAGCAGTTCCAGGGGGCTTTTTGAAAAACTGTTTTTT. Amino acid sequence: CASSSRGLFEKLFF.

Here the CDR3 DNA reads TGTGCCAGCAGTTTATCGGGACTAGCGGGAAGTGTGCAGTTCTTC. Translation gives CASSLSGLAGSVQFF. The chain recombines TRBV27 with TRBJ2-1, with 13 bases matching TRBD2. This CDR3 has 15 amino acids. Germline V gene lookup returns CDR1 MNHEY and CDR2 SMNVEV (reference sequence). The trim removed 0 bases at V and 12 bases at J, leaving 5 bases unmatched.

V usage is TRBV19 and J usage is TRBJ1-5; perhaps TRBD1 as D (6 bases). The CDR3 has 16 residues. Germline loops: CDR1 LNHDA, CDR2 SQIVND (reference sequence). Trimming took 7 bases from V and 1 from J, leaving 17 bases between them. The CDR3 sequence: CASTLMGAQSNQPQHF. Written as DNA, the CDR3 is TGTGCCAGTACCCTCATGGGGGCGCAGAGCAATCAGCCCCAGCATTTT.

The V call is TRBV27, the J call TRBJ1-5; 8 positions agree with TRBD1. Germline V gene lookup returns CDR1 MNHEY and CDR2 SMNVEV (reference sequence). There are 14 residues in the CDR3. With V trimmed by 2 bases and J by 4 bases, 1 base remained unmatched. This chain's CDR3 is CASSLQGANQPQHF. CDR3 DNA: TGTGCCAGCAGTTTACAGGGGGCAAATCAGCCCCAGCATTTT.

The chain recombines TRBV12-5 with TRBJ2-5; 10 nucleotides align to TRBD2. The CDR3 has 17 amino acids. The J segment lost 4 bases and the V segment lost 1 base, leaving 9 bases of the junction unmatched. In germline, CDR1 is LGHNT, CDR2 FRNRAP. CDR3 region: CASGLEAGGPMRETQYF. For the CDR3, the DNA is TGTGCTAGTGGTTTGGAAGCGGGAGGGCCGATGCGAGAGACCCAGTACTTC. Together with reference TRBV12-5 and TRBJ2-5, the CDR3 gives the full variable domain: DARVTQTPRHKVTEMGQEVTMRCQPILGHNTVFWYRQTMMQGLELLAYFRNRAPLDDSGMPKDRFSAEMPDATLATLKIQPSEPRDSAVYFCASGLEAGGPMRETQYFGPGTRLLVL.

This clone was observed a single time. J is TRBJ2-5 and V is TRBV6-5; 10 bases are a match to TRBD2. The CDR3 has 16 amino acids. V shed 2 bases and J 1 base; nucleotides not matched to a gene: 4. Germline lookup yields CDR1 MNHEY and CDR2 SVGAGI. The CDR3 spells CASSYVAGGGQETQYF. CDR3 DNA sequence: TGTGCCAGCAGTTACGTAGCGGGAGGTGGCCAAGAGACCCAGTACTTC.

The chain links TRBV27 to TRBJ2-6, with 7 bases lining up with TRBD2. After removal of 6 bases from V and 2 bases from J, the junction contained 7 bases not matched to a gene. This CDR3 has 16 amino acids. Germline V gene data show CDR1 as MNHEY and CDR2 as SMNVEV (reference sequence). Here the CDR3 reads CASRQMGGPGANVLTF. CDR3 coding DNA: TGTGCCAGCAGGCAAATGGGAGGGCCTGGGGCCAACGTCCTGACTTTC.

The chain carries TRBV5-1 and TRBJ1-4; D gene uncertain. The CDR3 extends over 16 amino acids. V lost 4 bases, J lost 3 bases, and 16 bases lay in between. From germline, CDR1 is SGHRS and CDR2 YFSETQ. This CDR3 is CASSPLPGLANEKLFF. CDR3 in DNA: TGCGCCAGCAGCCCCTTGCCCGGTTTAGCTAATGAAAAACTGTTTTTT.

The rearrangement uses TRBV5-1 and TRBJ1-5; D unresolved. CDR1 is SGHRS, CDR2 YFSETQ, per germline. The germline V and J ends were trimmed by 0 bases and 0 bases, with 13 bases remaining between them. This CDR3 is 17 amino acids long. CDR3 protein: CASSLEPSTLSNQPQHF. The CDR3 coding sequence is TGCGCCAGCAGCTTGGAGCCCTCGACACTTAGCAATCAGCCCCAGCATTTT. Drawing the rest from reference TRBV5-1 and TRBJ1-5, the complete variable domain is KAGVTQTPRYLIKTRGQQVTLSCSPISGHRSVSWYQQTPGQGLQFLFEYFSETQRNKGNFPGRFSGRQFSNSRSEMNVSTLELGDSALYLCASSLEPSTLSNQPQHFGDGTRLSIL.

V and J are TRBV7-9 and TRBJ2-1, with TRBD1 as a possible D gene (6 bases). The ends were cut back, 5 bases at V and 8 bases at J, with 16 bases in the middle. This CDR3 spans 14 amino acids. Per germline, CDR1 SEHNR and CDR2 FQNEAQ (reference sequence). This CDR3 is CASSIEVQGYEQFF. Here the CDR3 DNA reads TGTGCCAGCAGCATAGAAGTACAGGGCTATGAGCAGTTCTTC.

The chain employs TRBV9 and TRBJ2-1; D is undetermined. Looked up from germline, CDR1 is SGDLS and CDR2 is YYNGEE. Trimming removed 0 bases at V and 2 bases at J, with 9 bases between. CDR3 length: 15 amino acids. CDR3 amino acids: CASSVDSFTYNEQFF. For the CDR3, the DNA is TGTGCCAGCAGCGTAGATTCGTTTACCTACAATGAGCAGTTCTTC.

The chain employs TRBV7-3 and TRBJ2-5; D possibly corresponds to TRBD2 (6 bases). Per the germline V gene, CDR1 is SGHTA and CDR2 is FQGTGA. The CDR3 has 14 residues. V was trimmed by 4 bases and J by 7 bases, leaving 16 bases between them. In DNA form, the CDR3 reads TGTGCCAGCAGCTCGCGGGACCTCGAAGGGACCCAGTACTTC. Protein sequence: CASSSRDLEGTQYF.

The rearrangement joins TRBV27 to TRBJ2-3, with D possibly TRBD2 on 6 matching bases. The CDR3 is 16 residues long. V was pared by 4 bases and J by 0 bases, with 14 bases between. Germline-derived CDR1 and CDR2 are MNHEY and SMNVEV (reference sequence). CDR3 nucleotides: TGTGCCAGCAGTTCCACGACGGGAGTCAGCACAGATACGCAGTATTTT. It yields the protein CASSSTTGVSTDTQYF.

This sequence joins TRBV5-1 and TRBJ1-4; weak D call: TRBD1 (6 bases). V dropped 0 bases and J dropped 5 bases, with 11 bases sitting between them. The CDR3 loop spans 15 amino acids. Germline values: CDR1 SGHRS, CDR2 YFSETQ. The DNA of the CDR3 is TGCGCCAGCAGCTTGGATGGACAGAGAAATGAAAAACTGTTTTTT. This sequence encodes CASSLDGQRNEKLFF.

This rearrangement joins TRBV12-3 or TRBV12-4 to TRBJ2-3; no definite D call. V was clipped by 6 bases and J by 4 bases, with 11 bases between them. This CDR3 is built from 13 residues. For the CDR3, the DNA is TGTGCCAGCAGATCAGACTTATCAGATACGCAGTATTTT. Translating it yields CASRSDLSDTQYF.

This chain's CDR3 is CASSSLWDSGLKNEQFF. CDR3 nucleotides: TGTGCCAGTAGTTCCCTTTGGGACTCCGGACTGAAGAATGAGCAGTTCTTC. The chain uses TRBV19 and TRBJ2-1; perhaps TRBD2 as D (6 bases). CDR3 size: 17 residues. Germline V gene data show CDR1 as LNHDA and CDR2 as SQIVND (reference sequence). Trimming removed 5 bases from V and 7 bases from J, with 24 bases in between. The entire variable domain, with the rest obtained from reference TRBV19 and TRBJ2-1, is as follows: DGGITQSPKYLFRKEGQNVTLSCEQNLNHDAMYWYRQDPGQGLRLIYYSQIVNDFQKGDIAEGYSVSREKKESFPLTVTSAQKNPTAFYLCASSSLWDSGLKNEQFFGPGTRLTVL.

The rearrangement links TRBV6-5 to TRBJ2-5; maybe TRBD2 (5 bases). Germline V gene sequence: CDR1 MNHEY, CDR2 SVGAGI. There are 11 residues in the CDR3. V was clipped by 8 bases and J by 4 bases, with 8 bases between them. The CDR3 region is CASLALETQYF. For the CDR3, the DNA is TGTGCCAGCCTAGCACTAGAGACCCAGTACTTC.

This clone was counted a single time. The chain recombines TRBV12-3 or TRBV12-4 with TRBJ2-2, with D unclear. CDR3 length equals 13 residues. V dropped 5 bases and J dropped 6 bases, with 10 bases sitting between them. The CDR3 reads CASSTLIPGELFF. The CDR3 DNA reads as TGTGCCAGCAGTACATTGATCCCCGGGGAGCTGTTTTTT.